This paragraph covers one TCR beta chain sequence. Antigen specificity is unknown. A far bigger clonotype differs at one base, so this is likely a read error. This sample is drawn from a study of regulatory T cells in long-lasting Graves disease. The time point is: newly diagnosed GD, antithyroid drugs for less than 3 months. Researchers made the TCR library from RNA that was extracted from PBMCs. Each patient gave 8.5 to 10 milliliters of EDTA-anticoagulated peripheral blood. The CDR3 runs to 14 residues. Library construction for TCR beta used iRepertoire HTBI primers and Arm-PCR of CDR3 regions. TCRdb ran MiXCR on the multiplex PCR reads and lists one entry per CDR3 protein. The sample holds some 220,000 distinct CDR3 sequences; roughly 20% are singletons and the top ten take roughly 12%. Study-wide points: Persistent disease preferred TRBV28, TRBJ1-2 and TRBJ2-5.

This same sample was also part of a study on T cells in Graves' hyperthyroidism and ophthalmopathy.

The TCR comes from a woman aged 25 to 45 with Graves disease. The sequenced sample was peripheral blood mononuclear cells (PBMCs), obtained at new diagnosis, from a patient treated with antithyroid drugs. The rearrangement joins TRBV12-3 or TRBV12-4 to TRBJ2-5; D unclear. Matching the DNA end better, TRBJ2-1 makes the J call doubtful. The CDR3 sequence: CASSFSRNYNEQFF. For the CDR3, the DNA is TGTGCCAGCAGTTTTTCAAGGAACTACAATGAGCAGTTCTTC.